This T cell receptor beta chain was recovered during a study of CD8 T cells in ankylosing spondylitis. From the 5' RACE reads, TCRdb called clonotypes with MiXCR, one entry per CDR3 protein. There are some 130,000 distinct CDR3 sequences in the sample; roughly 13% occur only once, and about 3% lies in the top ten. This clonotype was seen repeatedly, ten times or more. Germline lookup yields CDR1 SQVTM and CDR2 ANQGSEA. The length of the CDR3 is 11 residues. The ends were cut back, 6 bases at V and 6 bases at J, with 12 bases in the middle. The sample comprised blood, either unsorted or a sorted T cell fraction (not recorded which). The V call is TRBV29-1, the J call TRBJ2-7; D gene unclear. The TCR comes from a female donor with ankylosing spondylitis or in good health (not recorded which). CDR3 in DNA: TGCAGCGTCCCCGACAACTCCGAGCAGTACTTC. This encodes CSVPDNSEQYF.